The subject of this entry is one TCR beta chain. Its antigen target is currently unknown. The input lacks base qualities; no much larger clone sits a single base away. These data come from a study of blood T cell repertoires in COVID-19 (dated by TCRdb to about 2020). At the level of the whole study: The collaborator samples originated in the United States, Italy and Spain and spanned the acute and convalescent phases of COVID-19. The material from the prospective study consisted of cDNA or gDNA derived from T cells, B-cell-depleted T cells, or PBMCs. The dataset comprised deeply sampled blood TCRbeta repertoires from subjects exposed to, actively infected with, or recovered from COVID-19. The repertoires were released in a freely available public database meant as a resource for research on the immune response to SARS-CoV-2. The samples were drawn from two sources: the first 160 participants of the ongoing ImmuneRACE study, and 1,000 to 1,500 subjects contributed by 6 global collaborators. Sample metadata almost always included a de-identified subject ID, COVID-19 status, age in years and sex. Where available, HLA class I and class II types were taken from metadata supplied by the sample provider and were not determined by assay-based typing. Summary of the overall study and its limitations: How much clinical and demographic metadata was included differed by source and by participant, and the metadata was provided uncurated.

The germline V gene (reference sequence) supplies CDR1 MNHEY and CDR2 SMNVEV. The CDR3 spans 16 residues, from the cysteine through the phenylalanine. Only the CDR3 portion is preserved as DNA: 48 bases, with reading frame beginning at the first base. For this chain, trimming is 2 bases at the V end and 5 bases at the J end, and the number of junction bases without a gene match is 7. The immunoSEQ Assay, a bias-controlled multiplex PCR, was used to amplify TCRbeta CDR3 regions from genomic DNA. In the authors' own workflow: Within the assay, amplification of reference gene primers was used to estimate how many nucleated cells each sample contained. To quantify the absolute abundance of each unique TCRbeta CDR3 rearrangement, sequence reads were collapsed and filtered. Productive Simpson clonality was computed per sample as the square root of Simpson's diversity index over productive rearrangements. In its TCRdb copy, this immuneACCESS table keeps in-frame sequences only and misses some clones. Where compared with another copy, unresolved V genes explain less than half of these, and the others have no known cause. V, J and clone size are taken as reported in that table, and D and trimming were inferred from the DNA itself. The sample data list around 49,000 clones, and approximately 88% of these were observed just once. Around 2.2% of the sample rests with the top ten.

Each collaborating institution followed its own protocols to collect whole blood in K2EDTA tubes. Collaborator samples were shipped for TCRbeta analysis as frozen whole blood, isolated PBMCs, or DNA extracted from either sample type. This TCR was recovered from a human donor in a cohort sampled during active COVID-19. The specimen was peripheral blood. Recombination joined TRBV27 with TRBJ2-1; 9 bases in between match TRBD2. The CDR3: CASSLGGRAYHNEQFF. The DNA sequence reads TGTGCCAGCAGTTTAGGCGGGAGGGCATACCACAATGAGCAGTTCTTC.